Following are 7 T cell receptor beta chains from one sample sequenced in a study of shared clonotypes between healthy human individuals. Repertoires were generated with immunoSEQ multiplex PCR, while TCRdb's copy carries only in-frame clones and drops some. The sample records 800,000 to 1,200,000 clones, roughly 74% being singletons. The sample comprised memory CD4+ T cells from PBMCs. Subset described: CD45RA-negative fraction. The source of these receptors is a man younger than 30 in good health. Some clones in this sample may be carry-over from other donors' samples.

The CDR3: CALRSGGTAEYNEQFF. The CDR3 DNA sequence: TGTGCCTTACGGTCGGGAGGGACAGCGGAGTACAATGAGCAGTTCTTC. The chain employs TRBV30 and TRBJ2-1; a weak D match, TRBD2 (8 bases). The CDR3 runs 16 residues. Germline V gene lookup returns CDR1 GTSNPN and CDR2 SVGIG (reference sequence). V was pared by 7 bases and J by 4 bases, with 23 bases between.

This sequence joins TRBV9 and TRBJ2-3; 9 nucleotides agree with TRBD1. Looked up from germline, CDR1 is SGDLS and CDR2 is YYNGEE. The length of the CDR3 is 13 residues. With 3 bases clipped from V and 5 bases from J, the junction kept 1 base outside the gene matches. The CDR3 loop is CASSGTGEDTQYF. As DNA, the CDR3 is TGTGCCAGCAGCGGGACAGGGGAAGATACGCAGTATTTT.

The chain uses TRBV4-2 and TRBJ2-7, with TRBD1 matching over 8 bases. The CDR3 totals 15 residues. Germline-derived CDR1 and CDR2 are LGHNA and YNFKEQ. Trimming cost V 1 base and J 3 bases; bases outside gene matches: 5. The DNA for the CDR3 is TGTGCCAGCAGCCAAGGGGGGACAGGCATCTACGAGCAGTACTTC. It specifies CASSQGGTGIYEQYF.

This chain uses TRBV7-3 with TRBJ2-1; a weak D match, TRBD2 (5 bases). Deletions cut 0 bases from V and 9 bases from J, with 12 bases between. The V gene's germline CDR1 is SGHTA and CDR2 FQGTGA. This CDR3 spans 14 amino acids. The CDR3 is CASSLTYPEGEQFF. The CDR3 DNA sequence: TGTGCCAGCAGCTTAACGTATCCCGAGGGTGAGCAGTTCTTC.

This clone was found a few times. V and J are TRBV4-1 and TRBJ2-5; 8 nucleotides match TRBD1. The CDR3 runs to 18 residues. CDR1 is MGHRA and CDR2 is YSYEKL in the germline V gene. The V gene end was trimmed by 0 bases and the J gene end by 5 bases; junction bases not matched to a gene: 14. The CDR3 protein is CASSQEFGTGGSGETQYF. The CDR3 DNA follows: TGCGCCAGCAGCCAAGAATTCGGTACAGGGGGTTCGGGGGAGACCCAGTACTTC.

The chain combines TRBV5-4 with TRBJ1-1; D may be TRBD1 (6 bases). The CDR3 sequence is 17 residues long. Trimming removed 3 bases at V and 1 base at J, with 19 bases between. Germline CDR1 is SGHNT and CDR2 is YYREEE (reference sequence). The DNA for the CDR3 is TGTGCCAGCAGCTCCCCCGGGGGGCGGGGACGGAACACTGAAGCTTTCTTT. Its protein is CASSSPGGRGRNTEAFF.

This rearrangement joins TRBV30 to TRBJ1-1; D might be TRBD1 (5 bases). V dropped 7 bases and J dropped 1 base, with 16 bases sitting between them. The CDR3 runs to 14 residues. The germline V gene has CDR1 GTSNPN and CDR2 SVGIG (reference sequence). The CDR3 spells CASTRGEGNTEAFF. The CDR3 DNA follows: TGTGCCTCTACCCGGGGGGAAGGGAACACTGAAGCTTTCTTT.